The entry below gives a single T cell receptor (beta chain) sequence along with its context. Its antigen remains unknown. This CDR3 comprises 15 residues. Germline CDR1 and CDR2: SGHTA and FQGNSA. Trimming removed 5 bases at V and 5 bases at J, with 18 bases between. The sample is drawn from a study of T cells in Graves' hyperthyroidism and ophthalmopathy. Study as a whole: Prior to any treatment, at the point of initial diagnosis, peripheral blood was collected.

Patients with uncontrolled infections, other autoimmune diseases, pregnancy or lactation were excluded. For the diagnoses, clinical symptoms, serum thyroxine and TRAb, thyroid ultrasound and orbital computed tomography were used. Amplification yielded TCR beta CDR3 regions, with RNA transcripts as the source. HTBI primers were employed in a first-round RT-PCR of the TCR CDR3. TCRdb passed the multiplex PCR reads through MiXCR, listing each CDR3 protein once. The profile covers about 610,000 distinct CDR3 sequences, with roughly 14% appearing a single time and about 4% taken by the ten largest. Study-wide results and limits: Researchers found most expanded thyroid clonotypes above 0.001 in blood as well.

Sequencing used blood. The chain employs TRBV7-2 and TRBJ2-5; D is unclear. The sequence derives from a woman aged 40 to 55 with Graves' ophthalmopathy. The CDR3 DNA reads TGTGCCAGCAGCGGACGGACCCTCCCTAGGGAGACCCAGTACTTC. Its protein is CASSGRTLPRETQYF.